The 15 T cell receptor beta chains in this list originate from one sample, sequenced in a study of memory CD4+ T cells and cytomegalovirus serostatus. Here immunoSEQ multiplex PCR was the method, and the copy in TCRdb shows in-frame clones only, minus some. The data hold about 50,000 clones, with 60% to 85% observed a single time. The sort gate was single viable CD3+CD4+CD8-CD45RO+ cells for memory CD4+ T cells. Material for sequencing was memory CD4+ T cells from blood. Receptor source: an adult in good health and CMV-seronegative.

To note about this clone: The same CDR3 also results from other DNA sequences found in this sample. This sequence joins TRBV7-2 and TRBJ2-1; D might be TRBD1 or TRBD2, each matching 5 bases. This CDR3 is 15 amino acids long. Trimming took 3 bases from V and 6 from J, leaving 15 bases between them. Per the germline V gene, CDR1 is SGHTA and CDR2 is FQGNSA. Here the CDR3 DNA reads TGTGCCAGCAGCTTCGGGACGGGGAAGGGCAATGAGCAGTTCTTC. Amino acids: CASSFGTGKGNEQFF.

The chain uses TRBV6-1 and TRBJ1-2; D may be TRBD1 (6 bases). The V end lost 6 bases, the J end lost 8 bases, and 13 bases lay between the germline ends. The CDR3 runs 12 residues. The germline V gene encodes CDR1 MNHNS and CDR2 SASEGT. The DNA of the CDR3 is TGTGCCAGCAGCCTTATGACAGGCGGCTACACCTTC. Protein: CASSLMTGGYTF.

The chain employs TRBV27 and TRBJ1-2; D call uncertain. Between the trimmed V and J ends, which lost 5 bases and 4 bases, there was a span of 20 bases. The CDR3 has 16 residues. Looked up from germline, CDR1 is MNHEY and CDR2 is SMNVEV (reference sequence). In DNA, the CDR3 is TGTGCCAGCAGTGCAGGAACAGACCTTCTGATCTATGGCTACACCTTC. It codes for CASSAGTDLLIYGYTF.

The V gene is TRBV11-3, the J gene TRBJ1-6, with 9 bases aligning to TRBD1. The CDR3 is 16 amino acids. CDR1 and CDR2 from the germline V gene are SGHNT and YENEEA. J was trimmed by 3 bases and V by 4 bases; bases with no gene match: 4. The CDR3 spells CASSSTDRGYNSPLHF. The CDR3, as DNA: TGTGCCAGCAGCTCCACGGACAGGGGCTATAATTCACCCCTCCACTTT.

The chain recombines TRBV7-2 with TRBJ2-2; possible D gene TRBD2, 5 bases. Germline V lookup: CDR1 SGHTA, CDR2 FQGNSA. V lost 3 bases and J lost 6, with 14 bases in between. The CDR3 totals 15 residues. The CDR3 loop reads CASSLWEPPAGELFF. DNA of the CDR3: TGTGCCAGCAGCTTGTGGGAGCCTCCGGCCGGGGAGCTGTTTTTT.

V and J are TRBV27 and TRBJ2-7, with D uncertain. Germline lookup yields CDR1 MNHEY and CDR2 SMNVEV (reference sequence). CDR3 size: 15 residues. V shed 6 bases and J shed 0 bases, with 15 bases lying between them. This CDR3 is CASRYDIRSSYEQYF. CDR3 sequence (DNA): TGTGCCAGCAGATATGACATTCGCAGCTCCTACGAGCAGTACTTC.

The chain has TRBV9 and TRBJ2-2; D possibly matches TRBD1 or TRBD2 (6 bases each). Germline V gene lookup returns CDR1 SGDLS and CDR2 YYNGEE. This CDR3 has 15 residues. Trimming took off 6 bases at V and 5 bases at J, with 17 bases between the two ends. The CDR3 sequence: CASTREGGPTGELFF. The CDR3 DNA reads TGTGCCAGCACCCGAGAGGGGGGTCCGACCGGGGAGCTGTTTTTT.

V gene TRBV27 combines with J gene TRBJ1-2, with 9 nucleotides matching TRBD1. Trimming cost V 5 bases and J 8 bases; bases outside gene matches: 9. CDR1 MNHEY and CDR2 SMNVEV come from the germline V gene (reference sequence). The CDR3 length is 14 residues. This CDR3 is CASSAIQGARGYTF. The CDR3 DNA reads TGTGCCAGCAGTGCCATACAGGGGGCGCGGGGCTACACCTTC.

The gene calls are TRBV27 and TRBJ1-1; D remains ambiguous. Germline V gives CDR1 MNHEY, CDR2 SMNVEV (reference sequence). V lost 3 bases, J lost 7 bases, and 15 bases lay in between. The CDR3 is made up of 14 amino acids. The CDR3 reads CASSFRPQDGEAFF. DNA for the CDR3: TGTGCCAGCAGTTTTAGGCCGCAGGATGGTGAAGCTTTCTTT.

This clone was detected only once. The chain has TRBV4-2 and TRBJ2-1, with 12 bases identical to TRBD2. The J segment lost 8 bases and the V segment lost 0 bases, leaving 8 bases of the junction unmatched. Germline assignment: CDR1 LGHNA and CDR2 YNFKEQ. The CDR3 is 17 residues long. The CDR3 coding sequence is TGTGCCAGCAGCCAAGAAGGCCGGACTAGCGGGATTTATGAGCAGTTCTTC. This sequence encodes CASSQEGRTSGIYEQFF.

V is TRBV5-1 and J is TRBJ2-3; 7 bases line up with TRBD1. J lost 2 bases, V lost 4 bases, and 4 bases had no gene match. The CDR3 runs to 14 residues. The germline gives CDR1 SGHRS, CDR2 YFSETQ. The CDR3 DNA is TGCGCCAGCAGCCTAGGGGGCCCCACAGATACGCAGTATTTT. Its protein is CASSLGGPTDTQYF.

The chain has TRBV28 and TRBJ2-1, with TRBD2 identical over 9 bases. Germline lookup yields CDR1 MDHEN and CDR2 SYDVKM. CDR3 length: 16 residues. Trimming removed 4 bases from V and 4 bases from J; junction bases left unmatched: 8. The CDR3 DNA is TGTGCCAGCAGTTCCCCTGGGGCGGGGGGGTACAATGAGCAGTTCTTC. Encoded protein: CASSSPGAGGYNEQFF. Complete variable domain (other parts from reference TRBV28 and TRBJ2-1): DVKVTQSSRYLVKRTGEKVFLECVQDMDHENMFWYRQDPGLGLRLIYFSYDVKMKEKGDIPEGYSVSREKKERFSLILESASTNQTSMYLCASSSPGAGGYNEQFFGPGTRLTVL.

In this sample, this clone turned up once. The chain employs TRBV4-2 and TRBJ2-2; D gene unclear. The germline V gene has CDR1 LGHNA and CDR2 YNFKEQ. Deletions cut 0 bases from V and 3 bases from J, with 14 bases between. CDR3 length: 17 amino acids. The CDR3 protein is CASSQDRSYLDTGELFF. Written as DNA, the CDR3 is TGTGCCAGCAGCCAAGATCGTTCCTACCTCGACACCGGGGAGCTGTTTTTT.

CDR3 loop: CASSFDGDTEAFF. The CDR3 DNA reads TGTGCCAGCAGCTTTGACGGAGACACTGAAGCTTTCTTT. The chain recombines TRBV5-6 with TRBJ1-1, with unresolved D. The CDR3 extends over 13 amino acids. Trimming shortened V by 2 bases and J by 3 bases, and 8 bases separated the two germline ends. The germline V gene encodes CDR1 SGHDT and CDR2 YYEEEE.

The chain combines TRBV14 with TRBJ2-1, with D tentatively TRBD1 or TRBD2 (7 bases each). V lost 1 base and J 8 bases, leaving 18 bases between the germline ends. The CDR3 consists of 16 residues. Looked up from germline, CDR1 is SGHDN and CDR2 is FVKESK. The DNA of the CDR3 is TGTGCCAGCAGCCAAGTTCTTGGGCAGGGGGGGGATGAGCAGTTCTTC. Translation: CASSQVLGQGGDEQFF.